Listed below are T cell receptor beta chains from one sample, sequenced in a study of blood T cell repertoires in COVID-19. Assay used: immunoSEQ multiplex PCR; TCRdb lists only in-frame clones, some missing. The sample contains around 280,000 clones, around nine tenths of which appear only once. Material: PBMCs or T cells enriched from blood (not recorded which). The receptor source for this set is a woman aged 40 to 50 who had recovered from COVID-19. Each CDR3 is given with its conserved first and last residue. D genes are given only for firm matches. Expanded clones are given a class, and other clones once, few, many or no size at all.

d_gene	abundance	v_gene	j_gene	len	CDR3nt	CDR3aa
NA	NA	TRBV28	TRBJ2-3	13	TGTGCCAGCAGTGGCAGGAACACAGATACGCAGTATTTT	CASSGRNTDTQYF
TRBD1	NA	TRBV27	TRBJ1-4	15	TGTGCCAGCAGTTTATCGGGACAGATCCGGGAAAAACTGTTTTTT	CASSLSGQIREKLFF
TRBD2	NA	TRBV19	TRBJ2-2	12	TGTGCCAGTTCCCGGGAGGGCGGGGAGCTGTTTTTT	CASSREGGELFF
NA	NA	TRBV6-2/TRBV6-3	TRBJ2-7	15	TGTGCCAGCAGTTATGTGCCGGGGGATCGTGTGGAGCAGTACTTC	CASSYVPGDRVEQYF
NA	NA	TRBV6-2/TRBV6-3	TRBJ2-7	16	TGTGCCAGCAGTTACTCGGGGCGGGACGACTCCTACGAGCAGTACTTC	CASSYSGRDDSYEQYF
NA	NA	TRBV6-5	TRBJ1-4	16	TGTGCCAGCAGTTACGGAGGGGTGGGCCCCAATGAAAAACTGTTTTTT	CASSYGGVGPNEKLFF
NA	many	TRBV11-2	TRBJ2-7	14	TGTGCCAGCAGCTTAGTACCAGGGGCCTACGAGCAGTACTTC	CASSLVPGAYEQYF
TRBD1	few	TRBV18	TRBJ1-1	14	TGTGCCAGCTCACCCAGGGGGCTAGGGACTGAAGCTTTCTTT	CASSPRGLGTEAFF
TRBD1	NA	TRBV28	TRBJ1-1	14	TGTGCCAGCATAGGGGACAGGGTCAACGCTGAAGCTTTCTTT	CASIGDRVNAEAFF
TRBD1	few	TRBV11-2	TRBJ1-2	14	TGTGCCAGCAGACCCGACAGGGCGTACTATGGCTACACCTTC	CASRPDRAYYGYTF
TRBD2	NA	TRBV30	TRBJ2-3	14	TGTGCCTGGAGTGGCGGGACTAGCGGGAGCACGCAGTATTTT	CAWSGGTSGSTQYF
NA	NA	TRBV7-6	TRBJ1-3	16	TGTGCCAGCAGCTTAGTGGCAGGCCTCTCTGGAAACACCATATATTTT	CASSLVAGLSGNTIYF
NA	NA	TRBV6-2/TRBV6-3	TRBJ2-7	13	TGTGCCAGCAGCCCAGCCAGGGTTGGCGAGCAGTACTTC	CASSPARVGEQYF